This TCR beta chain stems from a study of chemoradiotherapy in HPV16-positive cancers. Looking at the study overall: Functional T-cell assays on a couple of HPV16-positive patients' cells defined candidate HPV-specific clones and common TCR motifs.

Note on this clone: Its target is unknown.

The study, taken as a whole, reports: For HPV16-positive patients, expanding HPV-responsive T cells associated with longer recurrence-free survival. Candidate HPV-specific clones and E7-related TCR motifs grew in tumor during treatment.

Measured with immunoSEQ multiplex PCR; TCRdb has only the in-frame clones, and not every one. The top ten hold 5.5% of the sample, which has about 2,800 clones, 70% to 90% seen once. Germline CDR1 and CDR2: GTSNPN and SVGIG (reference sequence). V lost 0 bases to trimming and J lost 3 bases, with 6 bases between them. This CDR3 has 14 residues. The sequences come from tumor tissue, collected from a patient who underwent chemoradiotherapy. This sequence was found in a human donor with HPV-associated anogenital cancer. V gene TRBV30 combines with J gene TRBJ2-6; D call uncertain. The CDR3 DNA reads as TGTGCCTGGAGTGTATCCGGTGGGGCCAACGTCCTGACTTTC. As protein: CAWSVSGGANVLTF.